The 27 T cell receptor beta chains below all came from one sample that was sequenced in a study of blood T cell repertoires in COVID-19. Clones were sequenced by immunoSEQ multiplex PCR, and TCRdb holds only the in-frame ones, with some missing. The table has 9,500 to 15,000 clones, approximately 70% seen once. The material sequenced was peripheral blood. These receptors all come from a man between 60 and 70 years old with COVID-19, enrolled during active disease.

The chain couples TRBV6-5 to TRBJ2-3; 7 bases line up with TRBD2. J was trimmed by 4 bases and V by 6 bases; bases with no gene match: 1. Germline-derived CDR1 and CDR2 are MNHEY and SVGAGI. The CDR3 has 12 residues. The CDR3 protein is CASRGGSDTQYF. The CDR3 DNA sequence: TGTGCCAGCAGGGGGGGGTCAGATACGCAGTATTTT.

The gene calls are TRBV30 and TRBJ2-3; tentatively, D is TRBD2 (6 bases). Per germline, CDR1 GTSNPN and CDR2 SVGIG (reference sequence). The CDR3 sequence is 13 residues long. V was clipped by 1 base and J by 3 bases, with 8 bases between them. The DNA of the CDR3 is TGTGCCTGGAGTGCCGGGAGTACAGATACGCAGTATTTT. Translating gives CAWSAGSTDTQYF.

The chain uses TRBV20-1 and TRBJ2-7; D is undetermined. CDR1 and CDR2 from the germline V gene are DFQATT and SNEGSKA (reference sequence). V was shortened by 0 bases and J by 5 bases, with 5 bases between the two germline ends. This CDR3 spans 11 amino acids. Here the CDR3 reads CSARDQNEQYV. The DNA of the CDR3 is TGCAGTGCTAGAGATCAGAACGAGCAGTACGTC.

This chain connects TRBV6-2 or TRBV6-3 to TRBJ1-2, with 7 bases matching TRBD1. The CDR3 totals 17 residues. J gave up 6 bases and V 2 bases, and 15 bases lay outside the gene matches. Germline V CDR1 and CDR2: MNHEY, SVGEGT. The CDR3 protein is CASSYKTGRTSFDGYTF. The CDR3 nucleotides are TGTGCCAGCAGTTACAAGACAGGGCGGACCTCCTTTGATGGCTACACCTTC.

This clone was observed a single time. The chain couples TRBV21-1 to TRBJ2-3; the table's D call, TRBD2, has no DNA check behind it. TRBV21-1 is marked as a pseudogene. This CDR3 spans 18 amino acids. This CDR3 reads CASSKGRGLAGDTDTQYF. In DNA form, the CDR3 reads TGTGCCAGCAGCAAAGGTCGGGGACTAGCGGGAGACACAGATACGCAGTATTTT.

The gene calls are TRBV19 and TRBJ2-3; no clear D gene. The CDR3 is made up of 14 amino acids. The germline V and J ends were trimmed by 1 base and 0 bases, with 5 bases remaining between them. Germline-derived CDR1 and CDR2 are LNHDA and SQIVND (reference sequence). CDR3 sequence reads: CASSIGGSTDTQYF. The CDR3 DNA reads as TGTGCCAGTAGTATAGGTGGCAGCACAGATACGCAGTATTTT.

This clone has only one observation. The rearrangement joins TRBV10-3 to TRBJ1-2; tentatively, D is TRBD1 (6 bases). The CDR3 totals 14 residues. V lost 0 bases to trimming and J lost 4 bases, with 9 bases between them. Per germline, CDR1 ENHRY and CDR2 SYGVKD. The CDR3 sequence is CAISESTGTYGYTF. The CDR3 nucleotides read TGTGCCATCAGTGAGTCGACAGGAACCTATGGCTACACCTTC.

This clone was seen a single time. The chain carries TRBV19 and TRBJ2-6; 8 bases line up with TRBD1. The CDR3 runs to 16 residues. V trimming: 6 bases; J trimming: 1 base; junction bases outside the gene matches: 5. Germline values: CDR1 LNHDA, CDR2 SQIVND (reference sequence). Written as DNA, the CDR3 is TGTGCCAGTAGGGACAGGGTGAGGTCTGGGGCCAACGTCCTGACTTTC. It is translated as CASRDRVRSGANVLTF.

In the case of this clone: The junction departs from the called germline gene at one end, perhaps through a read error. This chain joins TRBV5-1 and TRBJ2-7, with 9 bases aligning to TRBD1. The CDR3 length is 14 residues. The V gene's germline CDR1 is SGHRS and CDR2 YFSETQ. CDR3 coding DNA: TGCGCCAGCAGCCGGGACAGGGACGGTTACGTGCAGTACTTC. It is translated as CASSRDRDGYVQYF.

The J gene is TRBJ1-6, the V gene TRBV7-9; no clear D. Germline CDR1 reads SEHNR; CDR2 reads FQNEAQ (reference sequence). The CDR3 length is 15 residues. With 0 bases removed from V and 6 bases from J, the gap between germline ends came to 9 bases. The CDR3: CASSLARAANSPLHF. In nucleotides, the CDR3 is TGTGCCAGCAGCTTAGCGCGGGCAGCTAATTCACCCCTCCACTTT.

This CDR3 is CASSLWGDTEAFF. The CDR3 bases are TGCGCCAGCAGCTTATGGGGAGACACTGAAGCTTTCTTT. The J gene is TRBJ1-1, the V gene TRBV5-1; no clear D. This CDR3 region has 13 residues. Deletions cut 2 bases from V and 3 bases from J, with 8 bases between. Germline loops: CDR1 SGHRS, CDR2 YFSETQ.

The chain is built from TRBV4-3 and TRBJ2-5, with 9 bases identical to TRBD2. CDR3 length equals 16 residues. Per germline, CDR1 LGHNA and CDR2 YSLEER. Germline trimming cut 3 bases from V and 3 bases from J; bases unmatched to any gene: 8. CDR3 DNA: TGCGCCAGCAGCCATCGAGCGGGGGGTGAAGAAGAGACCCAGTACTTC. Its translation: CASSHRAGGEEETQYF.

Notes on this clone: Compared with germline, one end of the junction differs, possibly owing to a read error. The rearrangement links TRBV5-1 to TRBJ2-2; D is unresolved. CDR3 size: 14 residues. CDR1 and CDR2 (germline): SGHRS, YFSETQ. The CDR3 DNA follows: TGCGCCAGCAGCTTGGCTGAGAACGCCGGGGAGCTGTTTTTT. Translation: CASSLAENAGELFF.

The J gene is TRBJ2-5, the V gene TRBV19; tentatively, D is TRBD2 (5 bases). Trimming removed 5 bases from V and 9 bases from J, with 19 bases in between. Germline lookup yields CDR1 LNHDA and CDR2 SQIVND (reference sequence). CDR3 length equals 14 residues. DNA for the CDR3: TGTGCCAGTAGTTCGTCCGTCGCAATGGAGGCCCAGTACTTC. Amino acid sequence: CASSSSVAMEAQYF.

This chain links TRBV9 with TRBJ2-1; 10 bases are a match to TRBD2. Trimming took 2 bases from V and 1 from J; bases not matched to a gene: 0. This CDR3 has 15 amino acids. Per germline, CDR1 SGDLS and CDR2 YYNGEE. CDR3 in amino acids: CASSVSGGSYNEQFF. The CDR3 DNA is TGTGCCAGCAGCGTTAGCGGGGGGTCCTACAATGAGCAGTTCTTC.

This clone has more than one count but fewer than ten. The rearrangement links TRBV5-1 to TRBJ2-2, with D perhaps TRBD1 (6 bases). V lost 2 bases to trimming and J lost 0 bases, with 8 bases between them. There are 15 residues in the CDR3. CDR1 is SGHRS, CDR2 YFSETQ, per germline. In nucleotides, the CDR3 is TGCGCCAGCAGCTTAGGACAGTCGAACACCGGGGAGCTGTTTTTT. Translation: CASSLGQSNTGELFF.

This chain connects TRBV21-1 to TRBJ1-5; TRBD1 reflects the table's D call only, with no check against the DNA. TRBV21-1 is a listed pseudogene. The CDR3 contains 16 residues. The CDR3 reads CASSTDRWGWNQPQHF. The DNA of the CDR3 is TGTGCCAGCAGCACCGACAGGTGGGGTTGGAATCAGCCCCAGCATTTT.

The chain links TRBV10-3 to TRBJ2-3, with 7 bases lining up with TRBD1. V shed 3 bases, J shed 12 bases, and the junction held 9 bases outside the gene matches. The CDR3 runs to 13 residues. Germline assignment: CDR1 ENHRY and CDR2 SYGVKD. CDR3 region: CAISEPGQNLQYF. The CDR3 DNA sequence: TGTGCCATCAGTGAACCGGGACAGAATTTACAGTATTTT.

The chain employs TRBV6-1 and TRBJ2-3, with 9 bases that match TRBD1. CDR1 MNHNS and CDR2 SASEGT come from the germline V gene. CDR3 size: 16 residues. V shed 4 bases, J shed 0 bases, and the junction held 5 bases outside the gene matches. The CDR3 loop is CASSAQTGGSTDTQYF. The CDR3, as DNA: TGTGCCAGCAGTGCCCAGACAGGGGGAAGCACAGATACGCAGTATTTT.

The count of this clone is one. The V call is TRBV9, the J call TRBJ1-1; weak D call: TRBD1 (6 bases). The CDR3 totals 15 residues. The V end was cut by 7 bases, the J end by 2 bases, with 18 bases between. CDR1 is SGDLS, CDR2 YYNGEE, per germline. The CDR3 spells CASGAPGQKNTEAFF. The CDR3 region has the DNA TGTGCCAGCGGGGCCCCGGGACAAAAAAACACTGAAGCTTTCTTT.

This clone was seen more than once but under ten times. The chain links TRBV28 to TRBJ2-3, with TRBD1 as a possible D gene (6 bases). V was cut by 5 bases and J by 6 bases, with 18 bases left in between. The CDR3 length is 15 residues. Germline V gene sequence: CDR1 MDHEN, CDR2 SYDVKM. CDR3 residues: CASSGRGYSLDTQYF. Written as DNA, the CDR3 is TGTGCCAGCAGTGGTAGGGGGTACTCTTTGGATACGCAGTATTTT.

The chain is built from TRBV6-5 and TRBJ2-7, with TRBD1 identical over 7 bases. With V trimmed by 10 bases and J by 2 bases, 14 bases remained unmatched. From germline, CDR1 is MNHEY and CDR2 SVGAGI. This CDR3 comprises 15 residues. This chain's CDR3 is CAIEDTGEPPYEQYF. The CDR3 DNA sequence: TGTGCCATCGAAGATACAGGGGAGCCCCCCTACGAGCAGTACTTC.

The gene calls are TRBV30 and TRBJ2-3; 11 bases align to TRBD2. The CDR3 is 14 amino acids. Germline V gene data show CDR1 as GTSNPN and CDR2 as SVGIG (reference sequence). Germline trimming cut 2 bases from V and 8 bases from J; bases unmatched to any gene: 6. CDR3 DNA: TGTGCCTGGAGTCTTTCTAGCGGGGGGACTACGCAGTATTTT. This codes for CAWSLSSGGTTQYF.

The V gene is TRBV2, the J gene TRBJ2-5, with a tentative D call TRBD2 (5 bases). Germline CDR1 reads SNHLY; CDR2 reads FYNNEI. Trimming took 3 bases from V and 2 from J, leaving 16 bases between them. This CDR3 contains 16 residues. CDR3 loop: CASSERSRLPQETQYF. The CDR3 DNA sequence: TGTGCCAGCAGTGAGCGAAGCAGACTACCTCAAGAGACCCAGTACTTC.

J is TRBJ1-3 and V is TRBV10-3, with D maybe TRBD1 (6 bases). The CDR3 sequence is 14 residues long. Deletions cut 5 bases from V and 0 bases from J, with 8 bases between. Germline CDR1 is ENHRY and CDR2 is SYGVKD. In nucleotides, the CDR3 is TGTGCCATCAGTACAGGGAACTCTGGAAACACCATATATTTT. It is translated as CAISTGNSGNTIYF.

The V call is TRBV6-5, the J call TRBJ1-2, with D possibly TRBD1 on 6 matching bases. Trimming left V 6 bases short and J 0 bases short, with 14 bases between. The CDR3 length is 15 residues. Germline V lookup: CDR1 MNHEY, CDR2 SVGAGI. In nucleotides, the CDR3 is TGTGCCAGCAGCAACTGGACAGTGCCTAACTATGGCTACACCTTC. Amino acids: CASSNWTVPNYGYTF.

This rearrangement joins TRBV7-9 to TRBJ2-7; TRBD1 aligns across 9 bases. This CDR3 is 14 amino acids long. Germline values: CDR1 SEHNR, CDR2 FQNEAQ (reference sequence). V gave up 3 bases and J gave up 6 bases; unmatched junction bases: 6. As DNA, the CDR3 is TGTGCCAGCAGCTTTTCGGGACAGGGCAGCGAGCAGTACGTC. It encodes CASSFSGQGSEQYV.